The 30 T cell receptor beta chains reported below all come from one sample, sequenced in a study of identical twins. TCRdb re-derived calls from the 5' RACE reads in MiXCR, one entry per CDR3 protein. This table holds approximately 210,000 distinct CDR3 sequences, roughly a tenth found once. Sequences were obtained from memory (CD45RO+) T cells sorted from blood. Receptor source: a woman aged 18-29 years in good health.

This clonotype was detected a few times. CDR3 region: CASSQWAGPGGTDTQYF. The CDR3 DNA follows: TGCGCCAGCAGTCAATGGGCGGGGCCCGGCGGAACAGATACGCAGTATTTT. V gene TRBV23-1 combines with J gene TRBJ2-3, with D possibly being TRBD2 (6 bases). TRBV23-1 is reported as an ORF; its role is uncertain. Trimming cost V 1 base and J 3 bases, with 17 bases left between them. The length of the CDR3 is 17 residues.

This clonotype has only a few counts. This rearrangement joins TRBV5-1 to TRBJ2-7; D may be TRBD1 (6 bases). V was trimmed by 0 bases and J by 0 bases, leaving 10 bases between them. The germline CDR1 and CDR2 sequences are SGHRS and YFSETQ. The CDR3 is 15 residues long. The CDR3 DNA reads TGCGCCAGCAGCTTGGCGCCAGGGGTCTCCTACGAGCAGTACTTC. It translates to CASSLAPGVSYEQYF.

This clonotype was picked up many times. The rearrangement joins TRBV7-8 to TRBJ1-5; 10 bases fit TRBD1. The CDR3 totals 15 residues. Losses at the gene ends were 6 bases for V and 1 base for J; bases not matched to a gene: 3. Germline CDR1 and CDR2: SGHVS and FQNEAQ. This CDR3 is CASRPDRGSNQPQHF. DNA for the CDR3: TGTGCCAGCAGACCGGACAGGGGGAGCAATCAGCCCCAGCATTTT.

A few counts support this clonotype. This sequence joins TRBV6-1 and TRBJ2-3, with unresolved D. CDR1 is MNHNS and CDR2 is SASEGT in the germline V gene. CDR3 size: 13 residues. Trimming took 4 bases from V and 6 from J, leaving 11 bases between them. CDR3 in amino acids: CASSGIVGDTQYF. DNA of the CDR3: TGTGCCAGCAGTGGAATCGTTGGGGATACGCAGTATTTT.

The chain links TRBV30 to TRBJ1-5; the D gene is possibly TRBD1 (5 bases). This CDR3 has 13 amino acids. Germline loops: CDR1 GTSNPN, CDR2 SVGIG (reference sequence). V was pared by 0 bases and J by 6 bases, with 9 bases between. The CDR3 reads CAWSVGGAQPQHF. Written as DNA, the CDR3 is TGTGCCTGGAGTGTCGGCGGGGCTCAGCCCCAGCATTTT.

This clonotype appeared once. This sequence joins TRBV20-1 and TRBJ2-3; the D gene is possibly TRBD2 (5 bases). Germline V gene sequence: CDR1 DFQATT, CDR2 SNEGSKA (reference sequence). The CDR3 has 16 residues. V was clipped by 0 bases and J by 1 base, with 14 bases between them. Written as DNA, the CDR3 is TGCAGTGCTAGAGATCGAAGGAAAGCGGGCACAGATACGCAGTATTTT. Its protein product is CSARDRRKAGTDTQYF.

This clonotype was seen ten or more times. The chain joins TRBV20-1 to TRBJ1-6; 8 bases line up with TRBD1. Germline V gene sequence: CDR1 DFQATT, CDR2 SNEGSKA (reference sequence). The CDR3 is 13 residues long. Trimming at V came to 5 bases and at J to 7 bases, leaving 4 bases not matched to a gene. In DNA form, the CDR3 reads TGCAGTGCTTGGACAGGGTCGAATTCACCCCTCCACTTT. This gives the protein CSAWTGSNSPLHF.

This clonotype came up many times. V usage is TRBV27 and J usage is TRBJ2-3; D is possibly TRBD2 (6 bases). The CDR3 runs to 14 residues. V dropped 8 bases and J dropped 2 bases, with 14 bases sitting between them. The germline V gene encodes CDR1 MNHEY and CDR2 SMNVEV (reference sequence). The CDR3 nucleotides read TGTGCCAGCGCTGGGGCTAGCGCCACAGATACGCAGTATTTT. Translated, it gives CASAGASATDTQYF.

This clonotype turned up a few times. The chain has TRBV5-5 and TRBJ2-4; D remains ambiguous. V dropped 5 bases and J dropped 1 base, with 10 bases sitting between them. This CDR3 comprises 14 residues. Germline V CDR1 and CDR2: SGHKS, YYEKEE (reference sequence). CDR3 sequence (DNA): TGTGCCAGCAGGGTGGGTGGGGCCAAAAACATTCAGTACTTC. It encodes CASRVGGAKNIQYF.

This clonotype was recorded a few times. V is TRBV20-1 and J is TRBJ2-5; D gene ambiguous. The CDR3 has 12 residues. Germline values: CDR1 DFQATT, CDR2 SNEGSKA (reference sequence). Trimming took off 6 bases at V and 4 bases at J, with 12 bases between the two ends. The CDR3 loop reads CSALGLAETQYF. The CDR3 nucleotides are TGCAGTGCCCTAGGGTTGGCAGAGACCCAGTACTTC.

This sequence joins TRBV7-9 and TRBJ1-6; 7 nucleotides line up with TRBD1. There are 14 residues in the CDR3. Germline-derived CDR1 and CDR2 are SEHNR and FQNEAQ (reference sequence). With V trimmed by 3 bases and J by 7 bases, 3 bases remained unmatched. DNA for the CDR3: TGTGCCAGCAGCTTGGGACAGCCGAATTCACCCCTCCACTTT. It yields the protein CASSLGQPNSPLHF.

The chain recombines TRBV2 with TRBJ2-1; possible D gene TRBD2, 7 bases. The CDR3 length is 15 residues. Germline loops: CDR1 SNHLY, CDR2 FYNNEI. Trimming took off 7 bases at V and 7 bases at J, with 20 bases between the two ends. The CDR3 protein is CASTFGGAKGNEQFF. For the CDR3, the DNA is TGTGCCAGCACCTTTGGGGGGGCGAAAGGGAATGAGCAGTTCTTC.

The chain recombines TRBV7-2 with TRBJ1-6, with unresolved D. V lost 1 base and J lost 13, with 11 bases in between. CDR1 and CDR2 from the germline V gene are SGHTA and FQGNSA. This CDR3 is built from 13 residues. The CDR3 protein is CASSLGPLTPLHF. The CDR3 coding sequence is TGTGCCAGCAGCTTAGGCCCCCTGACCCCCCTCCACTTT.

This chain connects TRBV30 to TRBJ2-1; D possibly corresponds to TRBD1 (7 bases). V was cut by 4 bases and J by 7 bases, with 23 bases left in between. CDR1 and CDR2 (germline): GTSNPN, SVGIG (reference sequence). This CDR3 has 16 amino acids. The CDR3 loop is CAWKGGRGRRGNEQFF. The CDR3, as DNA: TGTGCCTGGAAAGGGGGCCGGGGGAGACGAGGGAATGAGCAGTTCTTC.

This clonotype was seen a few times. V usage is TRBV5-1 and J usage is TRBJ2-5; D gene ambiguous. The CDR3 runs 14 residues. CDR1 is SGHRS and CDR2 is YFSETQ in the germline V gene. V was cut by 0 bases and J by 2 bases, with 8 bases left in between. CDR3 sequence reads: CASSLATSQETQYF. The CDR3 DNA reads as TGCGCCAGCAGCTTGGCCACTTCTCAAGAGACCCAGTACTTC.

This clonotype appeared many times. CDR3 protein: CSARDKGALDNEQFF. CDR3 DNA sequence: TGCAGTGCTAGAGATAAGGGGGCACTTGACAATGAGCAGTTCTTC. The rearrangement uses TRBV20-1 and TRBJ2-1, with 7 bases identical to TRBD1. This CDR3 comprises 15 residues. Trimming cost V 0 bases and J 5 bases; bases outside gene matches: 7. Germline V gives CDR1 DFQATT, CDR2 SNEGSKA (reference sequence).

This clonotype was recorded many times. The genes are TRBV3-1 and TRBJ2-1; no definite D call. V gave up 1 base and J gave up 9 bases, with 10 bases separating them. Per the germline V gene, CDR1 is LGHDT and CDR2 is YNNKEL (reference sequence). CDR3 size: 13 residues. CDR3 sequence reads: CASSQVTWGEQFF. In nucleotides, the CDR3 is TGTGCCAGCAGCCAAGTTACATGGGGTGAGCAGTTCTTC.

In nucleotides, the CDR3 is TGCGCCAGCAGCCAAGAGAGTTCCGGGGGCTACGAGCAGTACTTC. Translating it yields CASSQESSGGYEQYF. The genes are TRBV4-3 and TRBJ2-7, with a weak D call TRBD2 (6 bases). Germline values: CDR1 LGHNA, CDR2 YSLEER. Trimming cost V 0 bases and J 3 bases, with 12 bases left between them. CDR3 size: 15 residues.

This clonotype has ten or more counts. This sequence joins TRBV12-3 or TRBV12-4 and TRBJ2-2; D is undetermined. Trimming took 2 bases from V and 5 from J, leaving 15 bases between them. CDR3 length equals 16 residues. The DNA for the CDR3 is TGTGCCAGCAGTTTAAAAAGGGCTGCTTATACCGGGGAGCTGTTTTTT. It translates to CASSLKRAAYTGELFF.

The chain links TRBV6-2 or TRBV6-3 to TRBJ1-1, with D possibly being TRBD1 (6 bases). The CDR3 covers 14 residues. CDR1 and CDR2 from the germline V gene are MNHEY and SVGEGT. V lost 6 bases, J lost 0 bases, and 11 bases lay in between. The CDR3 spells CASRRGAMNTEAFF. CDR3 in DNA: TGTGCCAGCAGGCGGGGGGCCATGAACACTGAAGCTTTCTTT.

The DNA of the CDR3 is TGTGCCAGCAGTTTAGGCAGGCAAATCTCTGGGGCCAACGTCCTGACTTTC. Its translation: CASSLGRQISGANVLTF. V gene TRBV12-3 or TRBV12-4 combines with J gene TRBJ2-6, with no clear D. Trimming shortened V by 1 base and J by 0 bases, and 10 bases separated the two germline ends. The CDR3 is 17 amino acids.

The rearrangement joins TRBV18 to TRBJ1-5; D is unclear. V was trimmed by 2 bases and J by 6 bases, leaving 8 bases between them. This CDR3 has 13 residues. CDR1 and CDR2 from the germline V gene are KGHSH and LQKENI. This CDR3 is CASSPEGLQPQHF. DNA of the CDR3: TGTGCCAGCTCACCAGAAGGGCTTCAGCCCCAGCATTTT.

A few counts support this clonotype. J is TRBJ2-1 and V is TRBV15; unclear D gene. The V gene lost 0 bases and the J gene lost 5 bases, with 5 bases spanning the gap. Looked up from germline, CDR1 is LNHNV and CDR2 is YYDKDF (reference sequence). The CDR3 spans 13 residues. The CDR3 DNA reads as TGTGCCACCAGCAGAGATCGGCACAATGAGCAGTTCTTC. It is translated as CATSRDRHNEQFF.

This clonotype was counted at least ten times. This chain connects TRBV5-5 to TRBJ2-1; D gene uncertain. CDR1 is SGHKS and CDR2 is YYEKEE in the germline V gene (reference sequence). V lost 0 bases and J lost 6, with 7 bases in between. The CDR3 runs 13 residues. This CDR3 reads CASSLAASNEQFF. The DNA for the CDR3 is TGTGCCAGCAGCTTGGCAGCGAGCAATGAGCAGTTCTTC.

This clonotype was detected ten times or more. The genes are TRBV30 and TRBJ1-4; D possibly corresponds to TRBD1 (5 bases). This CDR3 has 14 amino acids. V dropped 4 bases and J dropped 7 bases, with 16 bases sitting between them. Germline V gene lookup returns CDR1 GTSNPN and CDR2 SVGIG (reference sequence). CDR3 loop: CAWTPLTAPEKLFF. In nucleotides, the CDR3 is TGTGCCTGGACCCCTCTGACAGCCCCTGAAAAACTGTTTTTT.

This clonotype was observed a handful of times. A much bigger clone sits one base away, suggesting this may be a read error. This chain uses TRBV3-1 with TRBJ1-1; D gene unclear. Germline V gives CDR1 LGHDT, CDR2 YNNKEL (reference sequence). Deletions cut 3 bases from V and 4 bases from J, with 3 bases between. The CDR3 runs to 11 residues. As DNA, the CDR3 is TGTGCCAGCAGCCAGAGCACTGAAGCTTTCTTT. This sequence encodes CASSQSTEAFF.

Many counts were recorded for this clonotype. V is TRBV7-9 and J is TRBJ1-1; 8 bases map to TRBD1. Germline V CDR1 and CDR2: SEHNR, FQNEAQ (reference sequence). CDR3 length: 14 residues. V trimming: 5 bases; J trimming: 1 base; junction bases outside the gene matches: 3. The CDR3 region is CASSDGQGNTEAFF. The CDR3 region has the DNA TGTGCCAGCAGCGACGGACAGGGGAACACTGAAGCTTTCTTT.

This clonotype was counted between two and nine times. V gene TRBV7-9 combines with J gene TRBJ2-5, with 7 bases aligning to TRBD1. V lost 1 base and J lost 9; bases outside the gene matches: 5. The CDR3 runs 13 residues. Germline V gene lookup returns CDR1 SEHNR and CDR2 FQNEAQ (reference sequence). CDR3 region: CASSLVQGQPQYF. DNA of the CDR3: TGTGCCAGCAGCTTAGTTCAGGGACAGCCCCAGTACTTC.

The chain recombines TRBV5-1 with TRBJ2-1, with D perhaps TRBD1 or TRBD2 (5 bases each). The CDR3 extends over 15 amino acids. Trimming removed 2 bases at V and 2 bases at J, with 11 bases between. Germline-derived CDR1 and CDR2 are SGHRS and YFSETQ. CDR3 residues: CASSLSGAPYNEQFF. The DNA for the CDR3 is TGCGCCAGCAGCTTATCCGGGGCACCCTACAATGAGCAGTTCTTC.

This clonotype was observed a few times. CDR3 loop: CASRLTGKNSPLHF. In nucleotides, the CDR3 is TGTGCCAGCAGGCTGACAGGGAAAAATTCACCCCTCCACTTT. V gene TRBV2 combines with J gene TRBJ1-6; TRBD1 agrees at 7 bases. The CDR3 is 14 residues long. Germline trimming cut 6 bases from V and 7 bases from J; bases unmatched to any gene: 6. Germline CDR1 SNHLY, CDR2 FYNNEI.